This entry concerns a single T cell receptor beta chain. Its antigen is not identified. These data originate in a study of cytomegalovirus exposure and HLA in healthy donors. The germline gives CDR1 SGHAT, CDR2 FQNNGV. The ends were cut back, 2 bases at V and 4 bases at J, with 17 bases in the middle. The CDR3 loop spans 16 amino acids. Data came from immunoSEQ multiplex PCR; TCRdb stores just in-frame clones and leaves some out. The data contain 60,000 to 75,000 clones, around 95% of them singletons. Study conclusions and caveats: Researchers counted around 180 TCR beta chains as cytomegalovirus-associated. A few of the chains that were CMV-associated were confirmed in vitro to be specific for CMV antigens.

The receptor's source is a woman aged 18-35 years in good health and CMV-seropositive. The chain recombines TRBV11-2 with TRBJ1-1; unclear D gene. The source material was PBMCs. The CDR3 sequence: CASSLHLGTVGTEAFF. CDR3 coding DNA: TGTGCCAGCAGCTTACATCTGGGCACGGTAGGCACTGAAGCTTTCTTT.